A selection of T cell receptor beta chains follows, all from one sample in a study of cytomegalovirus exposure and HLA in healthy donors. The data were produced by immunoSEQ multiplex PCR, yet TCRdb's version contains in-frame clones alone and is incomplete. Among 100,000 to 120,000 clones, roughly 87% were seen once, and the ten largest hold around 1.9%. The specimen sequenced was PBMCs. The receptors were sampled from a young woman in good health and CMV-seronegative. CDR3s include the opening cysteine and the closing phenylalanine or tryptophan. Each record gives: CDR3 protein, CDR3 DNA, J gene, V gene, clone size, D gene. The D gene is left open where the match is weak. Not all rows give a size; the values are once, few, many and, for expanded clones, a class.

cdr3_aa: CASSSSGSSYNEQFF
cdr3_nt: TGTGCCAGCAGTTCCAGCGGGAGCTCCTACAATGAGCAGTTCTTC
j_call: TRBJ2-1
v_call: TRBV27
clone_size: -
d_call: TRBD2

cdr3_aa: CASSLVAQETQYF
cdr3_nt: TGTGCCAGCAGCTTAGTGGCCCAAGAGACCCAGTACTTC
j_call: TRBJ2-5
v_call: TRBV7-2
clone_size: -
d_call: -

cdr3_aa: CASSLLGTGPSSYEQYF
cdr3_nt: TGTGCCAGCAGCCTTTTGGGAACAGGGCCGAGCTCCTACGAGCAGTACTTC
j_call: TRBJ2-7
v_call: TRBV7-6
clone_size: -
d_call: -

cdr3_aa: CASSQEKRNTEAFF
cdr3_nt: TGCGCCAGCAGCCAAGAGAAGAGAAACACTGAAGCTTTCTTT
j_call: TRBJ1-1
v_call: TRBV4-3
clone_size: -
d_call: -

cdr3_aa: CASSLGGTGMILEAFF
cdr3_nt: TGCGCCAGCAGCTTGGGGGGCACAGGGATGATTCTTGAAGCTTTCTTT
j_call: TRBJ1-1
v_call: TRBV5-1
clone_size: -
d_call: -

cdr3_aa: CASRPLAGAGTQYF
cdr3_nt: TGTGCCAGCAGGCCACTAGCGGGGGCAGGTACGCAGTATTTT
j_call: TRBJ2-3
v_call: TRBV5-4
clone_size: -
d_call: TRBD2

cdr3_aa: CASSQLGTGDYGYTF
cdr3_nt: TGTGCCAGCAGCCAATTGGGGACAGGGGATTATGGCTACACCTTC
j_call: TRBJ1-2
v_call: TRBV16
clone_size: -
d_call: TRBD1

cdr3_aa: CASSFGGRSYEQYF
cdr3_nt: TGTGCCAGCAGCTTCGGAGGGCGCTCCTACGAGCAGTACTTC
j_call: TRBJ2-7
v_call: TRBV7-9
clone_size: -
d_call: -

cdr3_aa: CASSMDRGGEQFF
cdr3_nt: TGTGCCAGCAGCATGGACAGGGGGGGTGAGCAGTTCTTC
j_call: TRBJ2-1
v_call: TRBV7-8
clone_size: -
d_call: TRBD1

cdr3_aa: CASSLGGPAYEQYF
cdr3_nt: TGTGCCAGTAGTCTCGGGGGTCCTGCCTACGAGCAGTACTTC
j_call: TRBJ2-7
v_call: TRBV19
clone_size: -
d_call: -

cdr3_aa: CASSLGEGNQPQHF
cdr3_nt: TGCGCCAGCAGCTTGGGAGAAGGCAATCAGCCCCAGCATTTT
j_call: TRBJ1-5
v_call: TRBV5-1
clone_size: -
d_call: -

cdr3_aa: CASSLSSGPSYEQYF
cdr3_nt: TGTGCCAGCAGCTTAAGTTCGGGTCCATCCTACGAGCAGTACTTC
j_call: TRBJ2-7
v_call: TRBV7-3
clone_size: -
d_call: -

cdr3_aa: CASSLGRGSDYGYTF
cdr3_nt: TGTGCCAGCAGTTTAGGCCGGGGTTCGGACTATGGCTACACCTTC
j_call: TRBJ1-2
v_call: TRBV28
clone_size: -
d_call: -

cdr3_aa: CASSYDRDLGDTQYF
cdr3_nt: TGTGCCAGCAGTTACGACCGGGATCTTGGAGATACGCAGTATTTT
j_call: TRBJ2-3
v_call: TRBV6-5
clone_size: -
d_call: -

cdr3_aa: CASSLALADNEQFF
cdr3_nt: TGCGCCAGCAGCTTGGCCCTAGCGGACAATGAGCAGTTCTTC
j_call: TRBJ2-1
v_call: TRBV5-1
clone_size: -
d_call: TRBD2

cdr3_aa: CASSLGRTGAYEQYF
cdr3_nt: TGTGCCAGCAGCTTGGGCCGGACAGGGGCTTACGAGCAGTACTTC
j_call: TRBJ2-7
v_call: TRBV7-3
clone_size: -
d_call: TRBD1

cdr3_aa: CASRPSGTDIQYF
cdr3_nt: TGTGCCAGCAGGCCCAGCGGGACGGACATTCAGTACTTC
j_call: TRBJ2-4
v_call: TRBV27
clone_size: few
d_call: TRBD2

cdr3_aa: CASSLGRDYNEQFF
cdr3_nt: TGTGCCAGCAGCTTGGGCAGAGATTACAATGAGCAGTTCTTC
j_call: TRBJ2-1
v_call: TRBV7-9
clone_size: -
d_call: -

cdr3_aa: CASSLSRGRWGSTDTQYF
cdr3_nt: TGTGCCAGCAGCTTATCCAGGGGCCGGTGGGGTTCCACAGATACGCAGTATTTT
j_call: TRBJ2-3
v_call: TRBV11-1
clone_size: -
d_call: -

cdr3_aa: CASSIERGWFSPLHF
cdr3_nt: TGTGCCAGTAGTATAGAGAGGGGGTGGTTTTCACCCCTCCACTTT
j_call: TRBJ1-6
v_call: TRBV19
clone_size: -
d_call: -

cdr3_aa: CASSSVKAFF
cdr3_nt: TGTGCCAGCAGTTCCGTAAAAGCTTTCTTT
j_call: TRBJ1-1
v_call: TRBV6-6
clone_size: -
d_call: -

cdr3_aa: CASSEGGNDTGELFF
cdr3_nt: TGTGCCAGCAGTGAGGGCGGGAATGACACCGGGGAGCTGTTTTTT
j_call: TRBJ2-2
v_call: TRBV6-1
clone_size: once
d_call: -

cdr3_aa: CASSLTLSSGYTDTQYF
cdr3_nt: TGTGCCAGCAGTTTAACCCTTTCTAGCGGGTACACAGATACGCAGTATTTT
j_call: TRBJ2-3
v_call: TRBV28
clone_size: -
d_call: TRBD2

cdr3_aa: CASSMTGGTEAFF
cdr3_nt: TGTGCCAGTAGTATGACAGGGGGGACTGAAGCTTTCTTT
j_call: TRBJ1-1
v_call: TRBV19
clone_size: -
d_call: TRBD1

cdr3_aa: CASSQGIATYEQYF
cdr3_nt: TGCGCCAGCAGCCAAGGGATAGCCACCTACGAGCAGTACTTC
j_call: TRBJ2-7
v_call: TRBV4-3
clone_size: -
d_call: -

cdr3_aa: CASSPSDRGANVLTF
cdr3_nt: TGTGCCAGCTCACCTTCGGACAGGGGGGCCAACGTCCTGACTTTC
j_call: TRBJ2-6
v_call: TRBV18
clone_size: -
d_call: TRBD1

cdr3_aa: CAWSLAPNQPQHF
cdr3_nt: TGTGCCTGGAGTTTGGCACCAAATCAGCCCCAGCATTTT
j_call: TRBJ1-5
v_call: TRBV30
clone_size: few
d_call: -

cdr3_aa: CASSIGGRETQYF
cdr3_nt: TGTGCCAGTAGTATAGGAGGCCGAGAGACCCAGTACTTC
j_call: TRBJ2-5
v_call: TRBV19
clone_size: -
d_call: -

cdr3_aa: CASSFGRVVSNYGYTF
cdr3_nt: TGTGCCAGCAGCTTCGGCAGGGTGGTATCTAACTATGGCTACACCTTC
j_call: TRBJ1-2
v_call: TRBV7-9
clone_size: -
d_call: -

cdr3_aa: CASSQGRTDNSPLHF
cdr3_nt: TGCGCCAGCAGCCAAGGTAGGACAGATAATTCACCCCTCCACTTT
j_call: TRBJ1-6
v_call: TRBV4-1
clone_size: -
d_call: -

cdr3_aa: CASSPSLRTRAIKKLFF
cdr3_nt: TGTGCCAGCAGCCCCTCTCTTAGGACAAGAGCAATTAAAAAACTGTTTTTT
j_call: TRBJ1-4
v_call: TRBV7-9
clone_size: -
d_call: -

cdr3_aa: CASTKPPGSIETQYF
cdr3_nt: TGTGCCAGCACCAAACCCCCGGGTAGTATAGAGACCCAGTACTTC
j_call: TRBJ2-5
v_call: TRBV21-1
clone_size: -
d_call: -

cdr3_aa: CASSLVLWQGDGYTF
cdr3_nt: TGTGCCAGCAGCTTAGTCTTATGGCAGGGGGATGGCTACACCTTC
j_call: TRBJ1-2
v_call: TRBV7-2
clone_size: -
d_call: TRBD1

cdr3_aa: CASGVRYEQYF
cdr3_nt: TGTGCCAGCGGAGTTCGGTACGAGCAGTACTTC
j_call: TRBJ2-7
v_call: TRBV5-6
clone_size: -
d_call: -

cdr3_aa: CASSESGLAAQETQYF
cdr3_nt: TGTGCCAGCAGTGAATCTGGACTAGCGGCCCAAGAGACCCAGTACTTC
j_call: TRBJ2-5
v_call: TRBV25-1
clone_size: once
d_call: TRBD2

cdr3_aa: CASSLEGSGRGISYNEQFF
cdr3_nt: TGTGCCAGCAGCTTGGAAGGTAGCGGGAGGGGAATATCCTACAATGAGCAGTTCTTC
j_call: TRBJ2-1
v_call: TRBV5-8
clone_size: -
d_call: TRBD2

cdr3_aa: CAISNDNLVGRLFF
cdr3_nt: TGTGCCATCAGTAACGACAACCTAGTTGGGAGACTGTTTTTT
j_call: TRBJ1-4
v_call: TRBV10-3
clone_size: -
d_call: -

cdr3_aa: CASDLGGARDEQYF
cdr3_nt: TGTGCCAGCGACCTGGGAGGGGCCCGCGACGAGCAGTACTTC
j_call: TRBJ2-7
v_call: TRBV28
clone_size: -
d_call: TRBD2

cdr3_aa: CASSPLGTTHEQYF
cdr3_nt: TGTGCCAGCTCACCGCTAGGGACAACCCACGAGCAGTACTTC
j_call: TRBJ2-7
v_call: TRBV18
clone_size: -
d_call: -

cdr3_aa: CAWSLGTGGFEQYF
cdr3_nt: TGTGCCTGGAGTCTGGGGACAGGGGGTTTCGAGCAGTACTTC
j_call: TRBJ2-7
v_call: TRBV30
clone_size: -
d_call: TRBD1

cdr3_aa: CASSLSGGPDEQYF
cdr3_nt: TGTGCCAGCAGCTTATCGGGAGGGCCCGACGAGCAGTACTTC
j_call: TRBJ2-7
v_call: TRBV7-2
clone_size: -
d_call: TRBD2

cdr3_aa: CASSQVELAGSTDTQYF
cdr3_nt: TGCGCCAGCAGCCAAGTAGAATTAGCGGGAAGCACAGATACGCAGTATTTT
j_call: TRBJ2-3
v_call: TRBV4-1
clone_size: -
d_call: TRBD2

cdr3_aa: CASSQDSYTGNEQYF
cdr3_nt: TGCGCCAGCAGCCAAGATTCTTATACAGGGAACGAGCAGTACTTC
j_call: TRBJ2-7
v_call: TRBV4-3
clone_size: -
d_call: -

cdr3_aa: CASSFTGTGSLLGKAGELFF
cdr3_nt: TGCGCCAGCAGCTTCACCGGGACAGGGTCACTTTTGGGGAAGGCCGGGGAGCTGTTTTTT
j_call: TRBJ2-2
v_call: TRBV5-1
clone_size: -
d_call: TRBD1

cdr3_aa: CASSSGTGPYGYTF
cdr3_nt: TGTGCCAGCAGCTCCGGGACAGGGCCCTATGGCTACACCTTC
j_call: TRBJ1-2
v_call: TRBV11-1
clone_size: -
d_call: TRBD1